The 17 T cell receptor beta chains below come from one sample, sequenced in a study of cytomegalovirus exposure and HLA in healthy donors. PCR was performed using 60 Vbeta and 13 Jbeta primers. Profiling relied on immunoSEQ multiplex PCR, and the TCRdb table lists in-frame clones only, not all of them. The repertoire holds roughly 130,000 clones, with around three quarters as singletons. The sequencing sample was made of PBMCs. These receptors all come from a man aged 25-40 years in good health and CMV-seronegative.

V gene TRBV7-9 combines with J gene TRBJ1-5; a weak D match, TRBD1 (6 bases). This CDR3 is 14 amino acids long. The germline CDR1 and CDR2 sequences are SEHNR and FQNEAQ (reference sequence). V was shortened by 5 bases and J by 4 bases, with 12 bases between the two germline ends. The CDR3 spells CASSPGQNNQPQHF. As DNA, the CDR3 is TGTGCCAGCAGCCCTGGACAGAATAATCAGCCCCAGCATTTT.

The rearrangement joins TRBV5-8 to TRBJ2-1; 11 bases line up with TRBD2. The ends lost 4 bases at V and 8 bases at J; junction bases unmatched: 5. Germline CDR1 is SGHTS and CDR2 is YDEGEE. The CDR3 is 14 amino acids. CDR3 DNA sequence: TGTGCCAGCAGCCTCGGACTAGCGGGTTATGAGCAGTTCTTC. Protein sequence: CASSLGLAGYEQFF.

The chain is built from TRBV13 and TRBJ1-1, with a tentative D call TRBD1 (5 bases). The CDR3 covers 16 residues. The V end lost 2 bases, the J end lost 1 base, and 14 bases lay between the germline ends. Germline V lookup: CDR1 PRHDT, CDR2 FYEKMQ (reference sequence). The CDR3 is CASSLTGGAENTEAFF. The CDR3 DNA is TGTGCCAGCAGCTTAACGGGCGGGGCAGAGAACACTGAAGCTTTCTTT.

The rearrangement uses TRBV4-2 and TRBJ1-1; D might be TRBD1 (6 bases). The CDR3 is 17 amino acids. Trimming took 1 base from V and 0 from J, leaving 15 bases between them. The germline CDR1 and CDR2 sequences are LGHNA and YNFKEQ. The DNA of the CDR3 is TGTGCCAGCAGCCAAGGGACAGCAACTAACCTGAACACTGAAGCTTTCTTT. It is translated as CASSQGTATNLNTEAFF.

The chain is built from TRBV9 and TRBJ2-7, with D possibly TRBD1 on 6 matching bases. V dropped 4 bases and J dropped 4 bases, with 12 bases sitting between them. CDR1 and CDR2 from the germline V gene are SGDLS and YYNGEE. This CDR3 is 13 amino acids long. For the CDR3, the DNA is TGTGCCAGCAGCCCAGGGGAACTTTACGAGCAGTACTTC. Protein: CASSPGELYEQYF.

This rearrangement joins TRBV6-1 to TRBJ1-5; TRBD1 matches 8 bases. Germline trimming cut 5 bases from V and 7 bases from J; bases unmatched to any gene: 4. The CDR3 is 13 residues long. CDR1 MNHNS and CDR2 SASEGT come from the germline V gene. Here the CDR3 DNA reads TGTGCCAGCAGTACAGGGGGGTCGCAGCCCCAGCATTTT. Protein sequence: CASSTGGSQPQHF.

The gene calls are TRBV9 and TRBJ1-1, with TRBD1 identical over 8 bases. J gave up 6 bases and V 3 bases, and 10 bases lay outside the gene matches. Germline V CDR1 and CDR2: SGDLS, YYNGEE. The CDR3 extends over 15 amino acids. This chain's CDR3 is CASSAHRGMVAEAFF. The DNA of the CDR3 is TGTGCCAGCAGCGCCCACAGGGGGATGGTCGCTGAAGCTTTCTTT.

This chain uses TRBV5-1 with TRBJ1-4; D unclear. Trimming took off 0 bases at V and 0 bases at J, with 12 bases between the two ends. The CDR3 extends over 17 amino acids. The V gene's germline CDR1 is SGHRS and CDR2 YFSETQ. CDR3 region: CASSLGGSLATNEKLFF. The CDR3 DNA reads TGCGCCAGCAGCTTGGGTGGGAGTCTTGCAACTAATGAAAAACTGTTTTTT.

This chain connects TRBV9 to TRBJ1-1, with a tentative D call TRBD1 (6 bases). The CDR3 is 15 residues long. Trimming removed 3 bases from V and 1 base from J, with 13 bases in between. Germline V gives CDR1 SGDLS, CDR2 YYNGEE. The CDR3 loop reads CASSAPAGENTEAFF. CDR3 sequence (DNA): TGTGCCAGCAGCGCCCCCGCAGGGGAGAACACTGAAGCTTTCTTT.

The CDR3, as DNA: TGTGCCAGCAGCCAGCGGACTGGGAATAATTCACCCCTCCACTTT. This sequence encodes CASSQRTGNNSPLHF. The genes are TRBV4-2 and TRBJ1-6, with D unresolved. CDR3 length equals 15 residues. CDR1 and CDR2 (germline): LGHNA, YNFKEQ. Trimming took 3 bases from V and 5 from J, leaving 11 bases between them.

The chain's CDR3 is CASSNRGRQANYGYTF. The CDR3 DNA follows: TGTGCCAGCAGTAACAGGGGTCGTCAAGCTAACTATGGCTACACCTTC. The V and J genes are TRBV25-1 and TRBJ1-2; 7 nucleotides agree with TRBD1. The CDR3 spans 16 residues. The V gene's germline CDR1 is MGHDK and CDR2 SYGVNS. Losses at the gene ends were 5 bases for V and 0 bases for J; bases not matched to a gene: 9.

The chain has TRBV6-5 and TRBJ1-1; possibly TRBD1 for D (6 bases). V lost 2 bases to trimming and J lost 0 bases, with 10 bases between them. The CDR3 has 15 residues. Germline V CDR1 and CDR2: MNHEY, SVGAGI. The CDR3 bases are TGTGCCAGCAGTTACAATGACAGGATGAACACTGAAGCTTTCTTT. Translated: CASSYNDRMNTEAFF.

J is TRBJ2-3 and V is TRBV28; D is uncertain. Germline V gene sequence: CDR1 MDHEN, CDR2 SYDVKM. This CDR3 comprises 13 residues. The germline V and J ends were trimmed by 3 bases and 2 bases, with 6 bases remaining between them. The CDR3 sequence is CASSFPNTDTQYF. As DNA, the CDR3 is TGTGCCAGCAGTTTCCCCAACACAGATACGCAGTATTTT.

CDR3 sequence reads: CASSTTGEGYTF. CDR3 nucleotide sequence: TGTGCCAGCAGCACGACAGGGGAAGGCTACACCTTC. V and J are TRBV5-6 and TRBJ1-2; TRBD1 matches 8 bases. The CDR3 sequence is 12 residues long. Germline lookup yields CDR1 SGHDT and CDR2 YYEEEE. V trimming: 4 bases; J trimming: 8 bases; junction bases outside the gene matches: 4.

As to this clone: Other DNA sequences in this specimen translate into the identical CDR3. V and J are TRBV10-3 and TRBJ2-7; 8 bases agree with TRBD1. The V gene end was trimmed by 0 bases and the J gene end by 6 bases; junction bases not matched to a gene: 1. Germline V gene lookup returns CDR1 ENHRY and CDR2 SYGVKD. This CDR3 has 13 amino acids. The CDR3 protein is CAISESDRGEQYF. CDR3 DNA: TGTGCCATCAGTGAGTCTGACAGGGGCGAGCAGTACTTC.

The chain is built from TRBV27 and TRBJ2-3, with 8 bases that match TRBD1. Looked up from germline, CDR1 is MNHEY and CDR2 is SMNVEV (reference sequence). The CDR3 length is 17 residues. Trimming cost V 4 bases and J 5 bases; bases outside gene matches: 14. The CDR3 here is CASSSRTGLLFGDTQYF. The CDR3 region has the DNA TGTGCCAGCAGTTCTCGGACAGGGTTATTATTTGGAGATACGCAGTATTTT.

This clone was observed once. This chain links TRBV2 with TRBJ2-7; weak D call: TRBD2 (5 bases). Germline-derived CDR1 and CDR2 are SNHLY and FYNNEI. V was clipped by 6 bases and J by 11 bases, with 23 bases between them. CDR3 length: 14 amino acids. In DNA, the CDR3 is TGTGCCAGCAGCTACATTGTGAGCGGTGGTAGGGAGTACTTC. Residues: CASSYIVSGGREYF. The entire variable domain, with the rest obtained from reference TRBV2 and TRBJ2-7, is as follows: EPEVTQTPSHQVTQMGQEVILRCVPISNHLYFYWYRQILGQKVEFLVSFYNNEISEKSEIFDDQFSVERPDGSNFTLKIRSTKLEDSAMYFCASSYIVSGGREYFGPGTRLTVT.